This T cell receptor (beta chain) comes out of a study of cytomegalovirus exposure and HLA in healthy donors. Study-level points and caveats: A subsequent analysis found that TCR clusters from the first cohort also tended to co-occur in the 120 or so validation repertoires, with 90% to 95% of cluster scores above 0. Researchers counted around 170 TCR beta chains as cytomegalovirus-associated.

Of note for this clone: Its antigen remains unidentified.

In germline, CDR1 is LGHNA, CDR2 YSLEER. The V end was cut by 4 bases, the J end by 1 base, with 13 bases between. This CDR3 is built from 15 residues. The repertoire was sequenced with immunoSEQ multiplex PCR; TCRdb's copy has only in-frame clones and lacks some. The sample shows about 180,000 clones, 86% of them seen only once. The V gene is TRBV4-3, the J gene TRBJ1-1; the D is unclear. The clonotype comes from a man aged 18 to 30 in good health and CMV-seropositive. The material sequenced was PBMCs. The CDR3 sequence: CASSPNWAPNTEAFF. The CDR3 nucleotides are TGCGCCAGCAGCCCGAACTGGGCCCCGAACACTGAAGCTTTCTTT.